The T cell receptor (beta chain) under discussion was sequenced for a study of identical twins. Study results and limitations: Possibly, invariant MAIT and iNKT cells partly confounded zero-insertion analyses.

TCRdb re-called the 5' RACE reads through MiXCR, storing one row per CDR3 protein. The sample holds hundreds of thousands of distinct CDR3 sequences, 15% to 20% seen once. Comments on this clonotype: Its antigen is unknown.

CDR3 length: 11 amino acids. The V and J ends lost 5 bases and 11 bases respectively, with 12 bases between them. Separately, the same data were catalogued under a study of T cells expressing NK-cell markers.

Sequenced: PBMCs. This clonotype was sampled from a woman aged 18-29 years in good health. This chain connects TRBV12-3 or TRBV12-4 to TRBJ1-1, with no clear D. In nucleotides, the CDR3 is TGTGCCAGCAGTCCGGGAGTGCGGGCTTTCTTT. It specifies CASSPGVRAFF.